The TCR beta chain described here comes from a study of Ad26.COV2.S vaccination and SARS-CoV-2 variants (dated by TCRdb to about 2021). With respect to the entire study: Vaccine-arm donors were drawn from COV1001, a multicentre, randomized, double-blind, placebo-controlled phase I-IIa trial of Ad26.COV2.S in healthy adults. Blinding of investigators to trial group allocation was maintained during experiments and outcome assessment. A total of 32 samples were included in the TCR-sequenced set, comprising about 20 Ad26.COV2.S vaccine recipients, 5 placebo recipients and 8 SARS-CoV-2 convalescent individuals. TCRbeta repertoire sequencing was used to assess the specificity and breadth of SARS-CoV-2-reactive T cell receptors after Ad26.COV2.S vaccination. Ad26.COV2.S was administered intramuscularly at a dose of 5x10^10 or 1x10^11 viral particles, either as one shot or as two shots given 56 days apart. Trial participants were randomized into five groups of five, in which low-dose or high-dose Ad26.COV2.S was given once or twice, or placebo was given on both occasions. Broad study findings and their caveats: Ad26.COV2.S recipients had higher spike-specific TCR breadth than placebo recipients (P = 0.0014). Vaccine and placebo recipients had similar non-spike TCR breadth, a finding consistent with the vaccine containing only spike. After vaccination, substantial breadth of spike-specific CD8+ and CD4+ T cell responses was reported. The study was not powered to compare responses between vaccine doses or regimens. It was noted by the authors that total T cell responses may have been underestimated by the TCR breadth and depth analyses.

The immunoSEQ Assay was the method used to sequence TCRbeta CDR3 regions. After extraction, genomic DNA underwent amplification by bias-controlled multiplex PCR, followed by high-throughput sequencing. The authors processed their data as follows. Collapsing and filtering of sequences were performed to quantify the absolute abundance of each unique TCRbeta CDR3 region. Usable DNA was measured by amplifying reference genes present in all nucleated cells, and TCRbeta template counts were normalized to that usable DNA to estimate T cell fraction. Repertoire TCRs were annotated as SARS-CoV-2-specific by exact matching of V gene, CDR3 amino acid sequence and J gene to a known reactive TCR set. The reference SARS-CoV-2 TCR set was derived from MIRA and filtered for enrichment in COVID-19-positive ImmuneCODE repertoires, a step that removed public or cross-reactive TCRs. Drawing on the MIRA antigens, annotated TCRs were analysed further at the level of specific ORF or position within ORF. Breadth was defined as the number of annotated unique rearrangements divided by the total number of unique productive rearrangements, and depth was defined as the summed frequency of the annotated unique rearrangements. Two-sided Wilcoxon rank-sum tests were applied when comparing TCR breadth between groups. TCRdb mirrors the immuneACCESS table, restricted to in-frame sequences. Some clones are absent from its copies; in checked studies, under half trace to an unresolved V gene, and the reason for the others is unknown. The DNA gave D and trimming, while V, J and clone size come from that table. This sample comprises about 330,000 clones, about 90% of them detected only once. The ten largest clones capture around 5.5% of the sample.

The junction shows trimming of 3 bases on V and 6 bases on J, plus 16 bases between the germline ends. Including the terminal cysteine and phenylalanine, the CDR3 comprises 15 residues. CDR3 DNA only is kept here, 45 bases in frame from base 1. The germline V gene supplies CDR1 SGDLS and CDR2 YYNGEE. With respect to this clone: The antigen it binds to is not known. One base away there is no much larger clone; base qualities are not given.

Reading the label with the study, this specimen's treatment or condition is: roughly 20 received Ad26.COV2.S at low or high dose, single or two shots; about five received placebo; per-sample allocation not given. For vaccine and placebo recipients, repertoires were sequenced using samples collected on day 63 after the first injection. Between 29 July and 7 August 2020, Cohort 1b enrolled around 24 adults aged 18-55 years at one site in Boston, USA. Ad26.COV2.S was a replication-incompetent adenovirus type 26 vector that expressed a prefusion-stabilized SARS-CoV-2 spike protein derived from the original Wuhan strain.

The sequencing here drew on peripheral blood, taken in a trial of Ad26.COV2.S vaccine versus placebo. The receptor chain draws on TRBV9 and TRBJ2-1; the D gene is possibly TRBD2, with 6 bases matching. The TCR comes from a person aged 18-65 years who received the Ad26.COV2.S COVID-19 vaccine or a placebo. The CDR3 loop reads CASSAGVGGGNEQFF. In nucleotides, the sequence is TGTGCCAGCAGCGCGGGAGTGGGTGGGGGCAATGAGCAGTTCTTC.